These 21 T cell receptor beta chains were all obtained from the same sample, sequenced in a study of metastatic and nonmetastatic thyroid tumors. Thyroid surgery took place with no prior treatment in any patient. MiXCR was used by TCRdb to re-call the PCR reads. The sample yields 9,900 or so clones, more than 25% seen once. Sequenced sample: tumor tissue. Every receptor here comes from a female donor with papillary thyroid cancer or a benign thyroid nodule (not recorded which). Some clones in this sample may be carry-over from other donors' samples.

The gene calls are TRBV11-2 and TRBJ2-7; no clear D gene. This CDR3 has 15 amino acids. The V end lost 1 base, the J end lost 5 bases, and 15 bases lay between the germline ends. Germline CDR1 SGHAT, CDR2 FQNNGV. The CDR3 bases are TGTGCCAGCAGCTTAGTTTGGGGATCCCCCAACGAGCAGTACTTC. Its translation is CASSLVWGSPNEQYF. The full variable domain, completed using reference TRBV11-2 and TRBJ2-7, is EAGVAQSPRYKIIEKRQSVAFWCNPISGHATLYWYQQILGQGPKLLIQFQNNGVVDDSQLPKDRFSAERLKGVDSTLKIQPAKLEDSAVYLCASSLVWGSPNEQYFGPGTRLTVT.

This clone has just a few counts. The chain recombines TRBV6-1 with TRBJ2-7; TRBD2 aligns across 7 bases. The J segment lost 3 bases and the V segment lost 3 bases, leaving 11 bases of the junction unmatched. The CDR3 has 16 amino acids. The germline V gene encodes CDR1 MNHNS and CDR2 SASEGT. CDR3: CASSEELAGAGYEQYF. The CDR3 DNA sequence: TGTGCCAGCAGTGAGGAGCTCGCGGGAGCGGGCTACGAGCAGTACTTC.

In its sample, this clone is medium-sized. The V gene is TRBV5-1, the J gene TRBJ1-4, with TRBD1 matching over 9 bases. In germline, CDR1 is SGHRS, CDR2 YFSETQ. Losses at the gene ends were 7 bases for V and 7 bases for J; bases not matched to a gene: 5. The CDR3 loop spans 13 amino acids. The DNA for the CDR3 is TGCGCCAGCCGGGACAGGGAATTTGAAAAACTGTTTTTT. This translates into CASRDREFEKLFF.

CDR3 amino acids: CASSLTEGKTEAFF. CDR3 nucleotides: TGTGCCAGCAGTTTGACAGAGGGAAAGACTGAAGCTTTCTTT. The rearrangement links TRBV12-3 or TRBV12-4 to TRBJ1-1; tentatively, D is TRBD1 (5 bases). Trimming cost V 3 bases and J 5 bases, with 13 bases left between them. This CDR3 spans 14 amino acids.

This clone was counted many times. The chain employs TRBV5-1 and TRBJ2-5; unclear D gene. The CDR3 length is 14 residues. CDR1 SGHRS and CDR2 YFSETQ come from the germline V gene. The V end lost 3 bases, the J end lost 0 bases, and 9 bases lay between the germline ends. In DNA, the CDR3 is TGCGCCAGCAGCTCGACTCCGTACCAAGAGACCCAGTACTTC. This encodes CASSSTPYQETQYF.

This clone turned up a few times. The chain carries TRBV20-1 and TRBJ2-7; maybe TRBD1 (5 bases). Looked up from germline, CDR1 is DFQATT and CDR2 is SNEGSKA (reference sequence). The V end was cut by 2 bases, the J end by 2 bases, with 10 bases between. The CDR3 runs to 13 residues. The CDR3: CSARLEGAYEQYF. The CDR3 nucleotides read TGCAGTGCTAGACTAGAAGGGGCCTACGAGCAGTACTTC.

By share, this clone counts as medium-sized. This chain connects TRBV16 to TRBJ2-6; D is possibly TRBD2 (6 bases). Germline CDR1 reads KGHSY; CDR2 reads FQNENV. The CDR3 is 17 amino acids. Trimming took 6 bases from V and 1 from J, leaving 16 bases between them. The CDR3, as DNA: TGTGCCAGCAGTCTGGGGAGGACTCATTCTGGGGCCAACGTCCTGACTTTC. Protein: CASSLGRTHSGANVLTF.

The J gene is TRBJ2-7, the V gene TRBV11-1; the D call may be TRBD1 or TRBD2 (5 bases each). Trimming stripped 5 bases from V and 3 bases from J, with 11 bases between. This CDR3 contains 13 residues. Germline V CDR1 and CDR2: SGHAT, FQDESV (reference sequence). CDR3 residues: CASSLTRGYEQYF. For the CDR3, the DNA is TGTGCCAGCAGCCTCACGAGGGGCTACGAGCAGTACTTC.

There are a few counts of this clone. The chain links TRBV11-2 to TRBJ2-7; possibly TRBD2 for D (6 bases). V lost 4 bases and J 3 bases, leaving 16 bases between the germline ends. The CDR3 covers 15 residues. Germline CDR1 SGHAT, CDR2 FQNNGV. The CDR3 loop is CASSSSLGLIYEQYF. In DNA form, the CDR3 reads TGTGCCAGCAGCTCCAGCCTGGGACTGATCTACGAGCAGTACTTC. The entire variable domain, with the rest obtained from reference TRBV11-2 and TRBJ2-7, is as follows: EAGVAQSPRYKIIEKRQSVAFWCNPISGHATLYWYQQILGQGPKLLIQFQNNGVVDDSQLPKDRFSAERLKGVDSTLKIQPAKLEDSAVYLCASSSSLGLIYEQYFGPGTRLTVT.

In this sample, this clone turned up once. The junction differs from germline at one of its ends, possibly a read error. Distinct nucleotide sequences in the sample also encode this CDR3. This chain links TRBV4-1 with TRBJ2-7; D gene unclear. This CDR3 has 15 amino acids. The germline V gene has CDR1 MGHRA and CDR2 YSYEKL. The CDR3, as DNA: TGTGCCAGCAGCCCTTCGCTCTACGAAGTCTACGAGCAGTACTTC. It is translated as CASSPSLYEVYEQYF.

The V gene is TRBV11-2, the J gene TRBJ2-2, with TRBD1 matching 10 bases. In germline, CDR1 is SGHAT, CDR2 FQNNGV. The ends lost 5 bases at V and 3 bases at J; junction bases unmatched: 9. The CDR3 extends over 17 amino acids. The CDR3 loop is CASSPLDRGLYTGELFF. The CDR3 nucleotides read TGTGCCAGCAGCCCCCTTGACAGGGGGCTTTACACCGGGGAGCTGTTTTTT.

The chain employs TRBV28 and TRBJ2-7, with 12 bases fitting TRBD1. Germline CDR1 MDHEN, CDR2 SYDVKM. CDR3 length: 17 residues. The trim removed 0 bases at V and 3 bases at J, leaving 6 bases unmatched. The CDR3 loop is CASSLWSGTGGGYEQYF. CDR3 sequence (DNA): TGTGCCAGCAGTTTATGGTCCGGGACAGGGGGCGGCTACGAGCAGTACTTC.

This clone has more than one count but fewer than ten. The V call is TRBV24-1, the J call TRBJ1-2, with 8 bases that match TRBD1. V lost 7 bases and J lost 8; bases outside the gene matches: 8. In germline, CDR1 is KGHDR, CDR2 SFDVKD. The CDR3 loop spans 13 amino acids. CDR3 loop: CATRDRESVGYTF. The CDR3 bases are TGTGCCACCAGGGACAGGGAAAGTGTAGGCTACACCTTC.

The chain employs TRBV4-2 and TRBJ1-5; 7 bases align to TRBD1. Germline V CDR1 and CDR2: LGHNA, YNFKEQ. The junction had 8 bases not matched to a gene; V was cut back by 2 bases and J by 4 bases. CDR3 length: 16 residues. CDR3 nucleotide sequence: TGTGCCAGCAGCCAATTAGGGGACAGACGGAATCAGCCCCAGCATTTT. Translation gives CASSQLGDRRNQPQHF.

In its sample, this clone was seen a few times. The chain employs TRBV2 and TRBJ2-3; 7 bases fit TRBD2. The germline V gene encodes CDR1 SNHLY and CDR2 FYNNEI. V was pared by 6 bases and J by 3 bases, with 9 bases of the junction left unmatched. CDR3 length: 15 residues. CDR3 sequence (DNA): TGTGCCAGCAGGGAGCGGGAATTGGGGACAGATACGCAGTATTTT. Translating gives CASRERELGTDTQYF.

This sequence joins TRBV5-5 and TRBJ2-1; a weak D match, TRBD2 (6 bases). Germline CDR1 reads SGHKS; CDR2 reads YYEKEE (reference sequence). With 3 bases removed from V and 12 bases from J, the gap between germline ends came to 19 bases. The CDR3 is made up of 14 amino acids. Written as DNA, the CDR3 is TGTGCCAGCAGCTCGGACGGGGGTTTAGGGCGGCAGTTCTTC. It yields the protein CASSSDGGLGRQFF.

The table lists this clone with a few counts. The gene calls are TRBV24-1 and TRBJ2-5; TRBD1 agrees at 10 bases. Germline-derived CDR1 and CDR2 are KGHDR and SFDVKD. The CDR3 spans 15 residues. After removal of 3 bases from V and 5 bases from J, the junction contained 5 bases not matched to a gene. As DNA, the CDR3 is TGTGCCACCAGTGATCGGACAGGGGGTTGGGAGACCCAGTACTTC. Its protein is CATSDRTGGWETQYF.

V is TRBV27 and J is TRBJ2-7, with a tentative D call TRBD2 (6 bases). The CDR3 has 14 residues. The ends were cut back, 4 bases at V and 4 bases at J, with 14 bases in the middle. Germline values: CDR1 MNHEY, CDR2 SMNVEV (reference sequence). This CDR3 is CASSSLGLSYEQYF. The CDR3 coding sequence is TGTGCCAGCAGTTCATTGGGACTGTCTTACGAGCAGTACTTC.

The rearrangement links TRBV11-2 to TRBJ2-7; no clear D gene. Germline CDR1 is SGHAT and CDR2 is FQNNGV. The germline V and J ends were trimmed by 4 bases and 10 bases, with 11 bases remaining between them. The CDR3 is 11 amino acids. CDR3 region: CASSSLLGQYF. The CDR3 DNA reads TGTGCCAGCAGCTCTCTCCTAGGTCAGTACTTC.

This clone ranks as medium-sized. The V call is TRBV12-3 or TRBV12-4, the J call TRBJ2-3; the match to TRBD2 covers 9 bases. This CDR3 has 14 amino acids. Trimming removed 4 bases from V and 1 base from J; junction bases left unmatched: 0. As DNA, the CDR3 is TGTGCCAGCAGTTCTAGCGGGGGCACAGATACGCAGTATTTT. It is translated as CASSSSGGTDTQYF.

The chain recombines TRBV25-1 with TRBJ1-4, with TRBD1 matching 7 bases. The germline V gene encodes CDR1 MGHDK and CDR2 SYGVNS. CDR3 size: 21 residues. The trim removed 6 bases at V and 0 bases at J, leaving 22 bases unmatched. CDR3 region: CASSSLQGGWWSDATNEKLFF. CDR3 sequence (DNA): TGTGCCAGCAGCTCACTCCAGGGGGGGTGGTGGTCAGACGCAACTAATGAAAAACTGTTTTTT. Full variable domain (missing parts from reference TRBV25-1 and TRBJ1-4): EADIYQTPRYLVIGTGKKITLECSQTMGHDKMYWYQQDPGMELHLIHYSYGVNSTEKGDLSSESTVSRIRTEHFPLTLESARPSHTSQYLCASSSLQGGWWSDATNEKLFFGSGTQLSVL.